This T cell receptor beta chain derives from a study of vaccination and CD4 T cells after COVID-19. Turning to the study itself: Stimulation of the cells used overlapping spike peptide pools from SARS-CoV-2 and from the common cold coronaviruses HCoV-NL63, HCoV-OC43 and HCoV-229E.

The sample's treatment: roughly ten-day PBMC culture with coronavirus spike peptide pools or control peptides (ViraFEST assay). The study sequenced cultured CD4+ T cell DNA using the Oncomine TCR Beta short-read assay. CD4+ T cells were cultured, and genomic DNA was extracted from them. TCRdb reanalysed the PCR reads using MiXCR and keeps one entry per CDR3 protein. The sample records about 10,000 distinct CDR3 sequences, less than 65% being singletons. This clonotype appeared a few times. What it binds is unknown. From germline, CDR1 is LNHDA and CDR2 SQIVND (reference sequence). V gave up 7 bases and J gave up 0 bases, with 7 bases separating them. The CDR3 totals 13 residues.

The specimen sequenced was CD4+ T cells from blood, cultured in vitro. The TCR was taken from a human donor who had recovered from COVID-19. The chain couples TRBV19 to TRBJ2-4; a weak D match, TRBD2 (5 bases). Here the CDR3 DNA reads TGTGCCAGTAAGGACTCAGCCAAAAACATTCAGTACTTC. Its protein product is CASKDSAKNIQYF. The variable domain in full, with the rest retrieved from reference TRBV19 and TRBJ2-4, is DGGITQSPKYLFRKEGQNVTLSCEQNLNHDAMYWYRQDPGQGLRLIYYSQIVNDFQKGDIAEGYSVSREKKESFPLTVTSAQKNPTAFYLCASKDSAKNIQYFGAGTRLSVL.